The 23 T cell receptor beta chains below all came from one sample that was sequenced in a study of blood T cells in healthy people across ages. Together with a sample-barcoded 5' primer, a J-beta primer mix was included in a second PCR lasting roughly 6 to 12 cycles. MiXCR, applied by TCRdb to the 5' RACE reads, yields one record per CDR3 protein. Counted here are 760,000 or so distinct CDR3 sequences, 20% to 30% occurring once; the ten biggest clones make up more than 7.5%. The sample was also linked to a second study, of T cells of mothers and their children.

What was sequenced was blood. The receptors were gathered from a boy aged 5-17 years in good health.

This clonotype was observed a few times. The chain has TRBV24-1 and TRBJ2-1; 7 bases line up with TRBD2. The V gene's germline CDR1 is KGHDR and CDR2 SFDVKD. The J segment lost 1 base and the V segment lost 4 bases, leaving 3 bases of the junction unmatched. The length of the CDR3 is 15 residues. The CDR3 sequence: CATSELSGSYNEQFF. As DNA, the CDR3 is TGTGCCACCAGTGAACTTAGCGGGTCCTACAATGAGCAGTTCTTC.

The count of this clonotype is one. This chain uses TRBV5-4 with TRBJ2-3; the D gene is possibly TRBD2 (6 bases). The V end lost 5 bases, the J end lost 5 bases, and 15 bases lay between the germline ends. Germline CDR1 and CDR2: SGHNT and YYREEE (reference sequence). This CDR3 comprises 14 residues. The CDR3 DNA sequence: TGTGCCAGCAGTTTCGGGAGTCCCGTAGATACGCAGTATTTT. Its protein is CASSFGSPVDTQYF. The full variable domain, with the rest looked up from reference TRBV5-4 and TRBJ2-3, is ETGVTQSPTHLIKTRGQQVTLRCSSQSGHNTVSWYQQALGQGPQFIFQYYREEENGRGNFPPRFSGLQFPNYSSELNVNALELDDSALYLCASSFGSPVDTQYFGPGTRLTVL.

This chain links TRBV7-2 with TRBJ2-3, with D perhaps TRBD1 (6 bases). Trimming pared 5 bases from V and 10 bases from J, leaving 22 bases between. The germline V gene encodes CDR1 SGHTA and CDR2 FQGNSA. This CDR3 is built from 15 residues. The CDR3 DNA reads TGTGCCAGCAGCCCACGGGGCAGGGGAAGTGATGCGCAGTATTTT. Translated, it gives CASSPRGRGSDAQYF.

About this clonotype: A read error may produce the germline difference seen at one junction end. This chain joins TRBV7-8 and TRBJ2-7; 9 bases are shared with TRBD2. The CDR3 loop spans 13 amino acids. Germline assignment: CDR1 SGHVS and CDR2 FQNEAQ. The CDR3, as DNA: TGCGCCAGCAGCTTCAGCGGGAGGAGCGAGCAGTACTTC. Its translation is CASSFSGRSEQYF.

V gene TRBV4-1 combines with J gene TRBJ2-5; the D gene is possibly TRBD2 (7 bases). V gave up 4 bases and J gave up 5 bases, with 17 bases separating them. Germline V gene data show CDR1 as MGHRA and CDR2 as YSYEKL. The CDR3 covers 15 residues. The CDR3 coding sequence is TGCGCCAGCAGCCGGGAGACTAGCCAGGGGGAGACCCAGTACTTC. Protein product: CASSRETSQGETQYF.

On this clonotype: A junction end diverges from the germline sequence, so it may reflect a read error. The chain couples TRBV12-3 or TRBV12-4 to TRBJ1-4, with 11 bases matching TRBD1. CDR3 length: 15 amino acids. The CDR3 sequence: CAGSPPGTGGKKLFF. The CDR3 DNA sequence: TGTGCCGGCAGTCCGCCCGGGACAGGGGGGAAAAAACTGTTTTTT.

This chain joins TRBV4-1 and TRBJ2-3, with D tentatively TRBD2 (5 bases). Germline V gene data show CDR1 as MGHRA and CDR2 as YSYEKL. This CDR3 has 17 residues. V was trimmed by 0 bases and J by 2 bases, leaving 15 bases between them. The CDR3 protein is CASSQDKSSTDTDTQYF. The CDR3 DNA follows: TGCGCCAGCAGCCAAGATAAGTCTAGCACAGACACAGATACGCAGTATTTT.

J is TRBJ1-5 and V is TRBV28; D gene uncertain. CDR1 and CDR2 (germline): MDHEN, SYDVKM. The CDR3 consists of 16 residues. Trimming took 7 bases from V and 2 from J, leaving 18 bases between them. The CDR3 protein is CASTQRELFGNQPQHF. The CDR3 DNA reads TGTGCCAGCACTCAACGGGAACTCTTTGGCAATCAGCCCCAGCATTTT.

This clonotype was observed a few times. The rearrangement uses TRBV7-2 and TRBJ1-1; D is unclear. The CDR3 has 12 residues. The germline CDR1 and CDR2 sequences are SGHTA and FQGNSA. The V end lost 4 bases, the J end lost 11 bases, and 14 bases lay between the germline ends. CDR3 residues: CASSYSGSSAFF. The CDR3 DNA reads TGTGCCAGCAGCTACTCAGGTTCCTCGGCTTTCTTT.

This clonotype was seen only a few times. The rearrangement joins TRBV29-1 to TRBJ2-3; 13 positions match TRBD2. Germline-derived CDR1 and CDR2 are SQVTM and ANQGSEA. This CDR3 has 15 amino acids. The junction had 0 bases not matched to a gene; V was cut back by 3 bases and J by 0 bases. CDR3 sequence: CSVETSGGSTDTQYF. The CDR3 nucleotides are TGCAGCGTTGAGACTAGCGGGGGGAGCACAGATACGCAGTATTTT.

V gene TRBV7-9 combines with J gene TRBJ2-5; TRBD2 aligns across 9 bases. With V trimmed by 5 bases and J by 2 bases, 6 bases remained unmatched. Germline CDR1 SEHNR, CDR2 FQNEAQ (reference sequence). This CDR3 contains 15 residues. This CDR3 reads CASSLISGSQETQYF. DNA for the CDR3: TGTGCCAGCAGCCTCATTAGCGGGAGTCAAGAGACCCAGTACTTC.

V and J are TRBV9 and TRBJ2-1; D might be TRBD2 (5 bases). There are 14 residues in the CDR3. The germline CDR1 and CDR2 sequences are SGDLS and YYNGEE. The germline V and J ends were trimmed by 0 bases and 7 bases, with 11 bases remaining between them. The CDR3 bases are TGTGCCAGCAGCGTAGATCTAGCTATGAATGAGCAGTTCTTC. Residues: CASSVDLAMNEQFF.

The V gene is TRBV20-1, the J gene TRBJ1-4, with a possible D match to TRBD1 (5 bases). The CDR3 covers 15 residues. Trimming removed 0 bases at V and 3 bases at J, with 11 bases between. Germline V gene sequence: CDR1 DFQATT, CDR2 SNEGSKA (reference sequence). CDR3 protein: CSARDRGRSNEKLFF. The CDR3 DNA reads TGCAGTGCTAGAGATAGGGGACGGTCTAATGAAAAACTGTTTTTT.

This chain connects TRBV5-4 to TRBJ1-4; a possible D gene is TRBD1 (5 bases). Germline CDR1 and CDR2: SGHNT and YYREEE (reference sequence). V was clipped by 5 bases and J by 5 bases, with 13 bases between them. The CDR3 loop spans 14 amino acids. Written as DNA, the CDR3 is TGTGCCAGCAGTCCTGACAGACTAAATGAAAAACTGTTTTTT. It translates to CASSPDRLNEKLFF.

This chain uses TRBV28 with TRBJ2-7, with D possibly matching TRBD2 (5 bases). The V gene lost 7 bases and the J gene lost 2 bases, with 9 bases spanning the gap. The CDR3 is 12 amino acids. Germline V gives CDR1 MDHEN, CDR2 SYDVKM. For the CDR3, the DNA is TGTGCCAGCAATGACGGGACCTACGAGCAGTACTTC. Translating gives CASNDGTYEQYF.

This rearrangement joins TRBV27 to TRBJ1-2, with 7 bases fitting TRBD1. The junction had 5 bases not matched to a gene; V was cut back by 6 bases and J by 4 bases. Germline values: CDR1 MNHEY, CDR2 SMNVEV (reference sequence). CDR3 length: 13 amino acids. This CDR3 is CASRDRNLYGYTF. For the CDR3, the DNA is TGTGCCAGCAGGGACAGGAACCTCTATGGCTACACCTTC.

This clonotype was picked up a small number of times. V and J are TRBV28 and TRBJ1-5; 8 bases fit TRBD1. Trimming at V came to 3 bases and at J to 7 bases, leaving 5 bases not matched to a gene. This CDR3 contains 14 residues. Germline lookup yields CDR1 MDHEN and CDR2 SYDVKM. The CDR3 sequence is CASSFLQGEQPQHF. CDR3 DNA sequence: TGTGCCAGCAGTTTCTTACAGGGGGAGCAGCCCCAGCATTTT.

CDR3 residues: CASGEREAGETQYF. DNA of the CDR3: TGTGCCAGCGGCGAGCGGGAGGCCGGGGAGACCCAGTACTTC. The chain carries TRBV9 and TRBJ2-5; 9 bases are shared with TRBD2. The CDR3 covers 14 residues. Per the germline V gene, CDR1 is SGDLS and CDR2 is YYNGEE. J gave up 5 bases and V 7 bases, and 9 bases lay outside the gene matches.

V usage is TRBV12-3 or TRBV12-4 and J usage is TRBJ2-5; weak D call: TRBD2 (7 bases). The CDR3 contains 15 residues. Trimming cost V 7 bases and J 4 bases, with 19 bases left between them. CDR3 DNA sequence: TGTGCCAGCACCCGGGGGGCTAACGGGCGAGAGACCCAGTACTTC. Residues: CASTRGANGRETQYF.

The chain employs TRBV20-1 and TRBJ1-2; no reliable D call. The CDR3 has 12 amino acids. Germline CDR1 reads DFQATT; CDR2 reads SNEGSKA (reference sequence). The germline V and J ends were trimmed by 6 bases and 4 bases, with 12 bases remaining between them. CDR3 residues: CSALERTYGYTF. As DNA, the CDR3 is TGCAGTGCCCTAGAGCGTACCTATGGCTACACCTTC.

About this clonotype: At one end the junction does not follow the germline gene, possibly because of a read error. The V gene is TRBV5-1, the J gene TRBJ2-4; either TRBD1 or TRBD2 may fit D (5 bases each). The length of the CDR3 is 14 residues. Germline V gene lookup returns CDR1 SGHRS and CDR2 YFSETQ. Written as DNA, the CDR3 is TGCGCCAGCAGCCCGGGGCTAGCCAAAAACATTCAATACTTC. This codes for CASSPGLAKNIQYF. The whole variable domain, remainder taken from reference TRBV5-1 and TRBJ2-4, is KAGVTQTPRYLIKTRGQQVTLSCSPISGHRSVSWYQQTPGQGLQFLFEYFSETQRNKGNFPGRFSGRQFSNSRSEMNVSTLELGDSALYLCASSPGLAKNIQYFGAGTRLSVL.

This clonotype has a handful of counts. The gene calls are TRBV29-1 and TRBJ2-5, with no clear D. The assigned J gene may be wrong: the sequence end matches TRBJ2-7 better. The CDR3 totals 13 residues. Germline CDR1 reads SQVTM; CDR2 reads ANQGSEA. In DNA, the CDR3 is TGCAGCGTTGTGGGTGTTAGTTTCTACGAGCAGTACTTC. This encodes CSVVGVSFYEQYF.

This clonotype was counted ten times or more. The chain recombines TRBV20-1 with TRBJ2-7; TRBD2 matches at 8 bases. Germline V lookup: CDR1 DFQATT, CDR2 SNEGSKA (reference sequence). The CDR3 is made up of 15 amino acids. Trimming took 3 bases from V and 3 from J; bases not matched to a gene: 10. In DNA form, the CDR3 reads TGCAGTGCTAGGAACCCGTCCAGCGGGAGCTACGAGCAGTACTTC. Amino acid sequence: CSARNPSSGSYEQYF.